These T cell receptor beta chains were read from a single sample in a study of cytomegalovirus exposure and HLA in healthy donors. Repertoires were generated with immunoSEQ multiplex PCR, while TCRdb's copy carries only in-frame clones and drops some. The sample has 95,000 to 130,000 clones, around three quarters seen once; the top ten hold around 4.5%. Sequenced sample: PBMCs. Receptor source: a young man in good health and CMV-seropositive. Each CDR3 is given with its conserved first and last residue. A D gene is named only where the DNA matches it firmly. Not all rows give a size; the values are once, few, many and, for expanded clones, a class.

abundance: NA
j_gene: TRBJ1-1
v_gene: TRBV18
d_gene: NA
CDR3aa: CASSPRAGPNTEAFF
CDR3nt: TGTGCCAGCTCACCACGAGCAGGGCCGAACACTGAAGCTTTCTTT

abundance: NA
j_gene: TRBJ1-3
v_gene: TRBV7-2
d_gene: NA
CDR3aa: CASSLMQGTLGTIYF
CDR3nt: TGTGCCAGCAGCTTAATGCAGGGGACATTGGGGACCATATATTTT

abundance: NA
j_gene: TRBJ2-7
v_gene: TRBV19
d_gene: TRBD1
CDR3aa: CASSSTGGYEQYF
CDR3nt: TGTGCCAGTAGTTCGACAGGGGGCTACGAGCAGTACTTC

abundance: NA
j_gene: TRBJ2-3
v_gene: TRBV13
d_gene: NA
CDR3aa: CASSSPGGDTDTQYF
CDR3nt: TGTGCCAGCAGCTCCCCTGGCGGGGACACAGATACGCAGTATTTT

abundance: NA
j_gene: TRBJ2-1
v_gene: TRBV5-1
d_gene: TRBD2
CDR3aa: CASSLAASGGNEQFF
CDR3nt: TGCGCCAGCAGCTTGGCGGCTAGCGGTGGGAATGAGCAGTTCTTC

abundance: NA
j_gene: TRBJ2-7
v_gene: TRBV5-1
d_gene: TRBD1
CDR3aa: CASSPRGLDEQYF
CDR3nt: TGCGCCAGCAGTCCCAGGGGGCTCGACGAGCAGTACTTC

abundance: NA
j_gene: TRBJ1-1
v_gene: TRBV6-6
d_gene: NA
CDR3aa: CASSYSGQRPGEAFF
CDR3nt: TGTGCCAGCAGTTACTCGGGGCAGCGCCCCGGGGAAGCTTTCTTT

abundance: NA
j_gene: TRBJ1-1
v_gene: TRBV7-2
d_gene: NA
CDR3aa: CASNLGRSRGFLEAFF
CDR3nt: TGTGCCAGCAACTTAGGGCGGTCCAGGGGATTTCTTGAAGCTTTCTTT

abundance: NA
j_gene: TRBJ1-2
v_gene: TRBV6-1
d_gene: NA
CDR3aa: CASSEGPRGYGYTF
CDR3nt: TGTGCCAGCAGTGAAGGGCCCCGCGGCTATGGCTACACCTTC

abundance: once
j_gene: TRBJ1-2
v_gene: TRBV5-6
d_gene: NA
CDR3aa: CASSLVGEGYGYTF
CDR3nt: TGTGCCAGCAGCTTGGTCGGGGAGGGCTATGGCTACACCTTC

abundance: NA
j_gene: TRBJ1-1
v_gene: TRBV6-5
d_gene: NA
CDR3aa: CASSRHTDTEAFF
CDR3nt: TGTGCCAGCAGCCGCCACACAGACACTGAAGCTTTCTTT

abundance: NA
j_gene: TRBJ1-4
v_gene: TRBV4-3
d_gene: NA
CDR3aa: CASSRGRSNEKLFF
CDR3nt: TGCGCCAGCAGCCGAGGGCGGAGTAATGAAAAACTGTTTTTT

abundance: NA
j_gene: TRBJ2-1
v_gene: TRBV25-1
d_gene: TRBD2
CDR3aa: CASSEAGDGYNEQFF
CDR3nt: TGTGCCAGCAGTGAAGCGGGGGACGGATACAATGAGCAGTTCTTC

abundance: NA
j_gene: TRBJ1-5
v_gene: TRBV5-1
d_gene: TRBD1
CDR3aa: CASSSGTGYQPQHF
CDR3nt: TGCGCCAGCAGCTCGGGGACAGGCTATCAGCCCCAGCATTTT

abundance: NA
j_gene: TRBJ2-7
v_gene: TRBV28
d_gene: TRBD1
CDR3aa: CASSLSGTGYEQYF
CDR3nt: TGTGCCAGCAGTTTGTCCGGGACAGGGTACGAGCAGTACTTC

abundance: NA
j_gene: TRBJ1-4
v_gene: TRBV27
d_gene: NA
CDR3aa: CASSFANEKLFF
CDR3nt: TGTGCCAGCAGTTTCGCTAATGAAAAACTGTTTTTT

abundance: NA
j_gene: TRBJ2-7
v_gene: TRBV28
d_gene: NA
CDR3aa: CASSSYGGTVSYEQYF
CDR3nt: TGTGCCAGCAGTTCGTATGGAGGTACTGTCTCCTACGAGCAGTACTTC

abundance: once
j_gene: TRBJ1-1
v_gene: TRBV29-1
d_gene: NA
CDR3aa: CSVVGAERTEAFF
CDR3nt: TGCAGCGTCGTGGGGGCAGAGAGGACTGAAGCTTTCTTT

abundance: NA
j_gene: TRBJ2-1
v_gene: TRBV7-9
d_gene: NA
CDR3aa: CSSSPVRREEQFF
CDR3nt: TGTTCCAGCAGCCCGGTCAGGCGCGAAGAGCAGTTCTTC

abundance: NA
j_gene: TRBJ2-1
v_gene: TRBV4-2
d_gene: TRBD2
CDR3aa: CASSQGLTSGSYNEQFF
CDR3nt: TGTGCCAGCAGCCAAGGGTTGACTAGCGGGAGTTACAATGAGCAGTTCTTC

abundance: once
j_gene: TRBJ2-5
v_gene: TRBV5-6
d_gene: TRBD2
CDR3aa: CASSLVGGRRETQYF
CDR3nt: TGTGCCAGCAGCTTGGTTGGCGGGAGGAGAGAGACCCAGTACTTC

abundance: NA
j_gene: TRBJ2-7
v_gene: TRBV10-3
d_gene: TRBD2
CDR3aa: CATASGGYEQYF
CDR3nt: TGTGCCACCGCTAGCGGGGGCTACGAGCAGTACTTC

abundance: NA
j_gene: TRBJ2-7
v_gene: TRBV7-9
d_gene: TRBD1
CDR3aa: CASSSNRQGSPTKQYF
CDR3nt: TGTGCCAGCAGCTCAAACCGACAGGGGAGTCCTACGAAGCAGTACTTC

abundance: NA
j_gene: TRBJ1-3
v_gene: TRBV28
d_gene: NA
CDR3aa: CASSRTSRYSGNTIYF
CDR3nt: TGTGCCAGCAGCCGGACTTCCCGTTACTCTGGAAACACCATATATTTT

abundance: NA
j_gene: TRBJ1-5
v_gene: TRBV19
d_gene: NA
CDR3aa: CASSIIVYSNQPQHF
CDR3nt: TGTGCCAGTAGTATTATAGTTTATAGCAATCAGCCCCAGCATTTT

abundance: NA
j_gene: TRBJ1-5
v_gene: TRBV5-6
d_gene: NA
CDR3aa: CASSLGRGWTTNQPQHF
CDR3nt: TGTGCCAGCAGCTTAGGACGGGGATGGACCACTAATCAGCCCCAGCATTTT

abundance: NA
j_gene: TRBJ2-3
v_gene: TRBV7-2
d_gene: TRBD2
CDR3aa: CASSRSGGLADTQYF
CDR3nt: TGTGCCAGCAGCCGAAGCGGGGGGCTGGCAGATACGCAGTATTTT

abundance: NA
j_gene: TRBJ2-7
v_gene: TRBV4-1
d_gene: NA
CDR3aa: CASSQSPGTSTYEQYF
CDR3nt: TGCGCCAGCAGCCAATCCCCCGGGACTTCAACCTACGAGCAGTACTTC

abundance: NA
j_gene: TRBJ1-1
v_gene: TRBV27
d_gene: NA
CDR3aa: CASSLLGGTEAFF
CDR3nt: TGTGCCAGCAGTTTACTCGGGGGGACTGAAGCTTTCTTT

abundance: once
j_gene: TRBJ1-2
v_gene: TRBV7-2
d_gene: NA
CDR3aa: CASSLVRAGNYGYTF
CDR3nt: TGTGCCAGCAGCTTAGTTCGGGCAGGGAACTATGGCTACACCTTC

abundance: NA
j_gene: TRBJ1-5
v_gene: TRBV5-5
d_gene: NA
CDR3aa: CASSHNRKNQPQHF
CDR3nt: TGTGCCAGCAGCCATAACAGGAAAAATCAGCCCCAGCATTTT

abundance: NA
j_gene: TRBJ1-1
v_gene: TRBV5-6
d_gene: NA
CDR3aa: CASRPRGPTEAFF
CDR3nt: TGTGCCAGCAGACCCAGGGGTCCCACTGAAGCTTTCTTT

abundance: NA
j_gene: TRBJ2-7
v_gene: TRBV21-1
d_gene: NA
CDR3aa: CASRLHHRVPNEQYF
CDR3nt: TGTGCCAGCAGACTTCACCACAGGGTACCGAACGAGCAGTACTTC

abundance: NA
j_gene: TRBJ2-1
v_gene: TRBV7-9
d_gene: TRBD2
CDR3aa: CASSLLGLGSTPLYNEQFF
CDR3nt: TGTGCCAGCAGCTTACTGGGACTAGGATCCACTCCACTCTACAATGAGCAGTTCTTC

abundance: NA
j_gene: TRBJ2-7
v_gene: TRBV28
d_gene: TRBD2
CDR3aa: CASSPIAGPSYEQYF
CDR3nt: TGTGCCAGCAGCCCCATAGCGGGCCCCTCCTACGAGCAGTACTTC

abundance: NA
j_gene: TRBJ1-1
v_gene: TRBV19
d_gene: NA
CDR3aa: CASIRGSSNTEAFF
CDR3nt: TGTGCCAGTATAAGGGGATCTTCGAACACTGAAGCTTTCTTT

abundance: NA
j_gene: TRBJ1-1
v_gene: TRBV5-4
d_gene: NA
CDR3aa: CASSSRDSSVPRPEAFF
CDR3nt: TGTGCCAGCAGCTCCCGAGACAGTTCGGTCCCCAGGCCTGAAGCTTTCTTT

abundance: NA
j_gene: TRBJ2-7
v_gene: TRBV10-3
d_gene: TRBD1
CDR3aa: CAIGTGNYEQYF
CDR3nt: TGTGCCATCGGGACAGGGAACTACGAGCAGTACTTC

abundance: NA
j_gene: TRBJ1-2
v_gene: TRBV4-3
d_gene: NA
CDR3aa: CASSQEAGKLNYGYTF
CDR3nt: TGCGCCAGCAGCCAAGAGGCGGGGAAACTGAACTATGGCTACACCTTC